This T cell receptor (beta chain) was sequenced in a study of cytomegalovirus exposure and HLA in healthy donors. In its sample, this clone was seen a few times. The primer mix had 60 Vbeta and 13 Jbeta primers. Profiling relied on immunoSEQ multiplex PCR, and the TCRdb table lists in-frame clones only, not all of them. The data contain approximately 130,000 clones, 81% of them singletons. The donors were healthy bone marrow donors. The sequence came from a woman in her thirties or forties in good health and CMV-seronegative. Sequencing was performed on PBMCs.

This CDR3 is CASSLGALGGEAFF. Written as DNA, the CDR3 is TGTGCCAGCAGTTTAGGGGCCTTGGGTGGTGAAGCTTTCTTT. The chain links TRBV27 to TRBJ1-1, with D maybe TRBD1 (5 bases). The CDR3 runs to 14 residues. Germline V lookup: CDR1 MNHEY, CDR2 SMNVEV (reference sequence). V lost 2 bases, J lost 7 bases, and 14 bases lay in between.